These T cell receptor beta chains were read from a single sample in a study of blood T cell repertoires in COVID-19. Assay used: immunoSEQ multiplex PCR; TCRdb lists only in-frame clones, some missing. The sample has approximately 110,000 clones, under 80% seen once. The sequenced sample was peripheral blood. The origin of the receptors is a man aged 65-85 years with active or convalescent COVID-19. Both conserved end residues are part of each CDR3. Fields, in order: clone size, D gene, J gene, V gene, CDR3 protein, CDR3 DNA. D genes are given only for firm matches. A row's size may be missing; if present it is once, few, many or a size class.

clone size: .; D gene: .; J gene: TRBJ2-7; V gene: TRBV6-5; CDR3 protein: CASSRGYEQYF; CDR3 DNA: TGTGCCAGCAGCCGAGGGTACGAGCAGTACTTC
clone size: .; D gene: .; J gene: TRBJ1-1; V gene: TRBV25-1; CDR3 protein: CASSEFQGSEAFF; CDR3 DNA: TGTGCCAGCAGTGAATTTCAGGGTTCTGAAGCTTTCTTT
clone size: .; D gene: .; J gene: TRBJ2-1; V gene: TRBV29-1; CDR3 protein: CSVEGQVGANEQFF; CDR3 DNA: TGCAGCGTTGAAGGTCAGGTGGGGGCCAATGAGCAGTTCTTC
clone size: once; D gene: .; J gene: TRBJ2-7; V gene: TRBV6-1; CDR3 protein: CASSEWAEQYF; CDR3 DNA: TGTGCCAGCAGTGAATGGGCGGAGCAGTACTTC
clone size: few; D gene: .; J gene: TRBJ1-2; V gene: TRBV6-1; CDR3 protein: CASNEGPNYGYTF; CDR3 DNA: TGTGCCAGCAATGAAGGGCCGAACTATGGCTACACCTTC
clone size: .; D gene: TRBD1; J gene: TRBJ2-7; V gene: TRBV5-6; CDR3 protein: CASSLVGSGTGSYEQYF; CDR3 DNA: TGTGCCAGCAGCTTGGTAGGTTCGGGGACAGGCTCTTACGAGCAGTACTTC
clone size: few; D gene: TRBD1; J gene: TRBJ1-5; V gene: TRBV28; CDR3 protein: CASSLRDRVGQPQHF; CDR3 DNA: TGTGCCAGCAGTCTAAGGGACAGGGTTGGGCAGCCCCAGCATTTT
clone size: .; D gene: TRBD1; J gene: TRBJ2-7; V gene: TRBV5-8; CDR3 protein: CASSLAGTGSYEQYF; CDR3 DNA: TGTGCCAGCAGCTTGGCCGGGACAGGTTCCTACGAGCAGTACTTC
clone size: .; D gene: TRBD2; J gene: TRBJ2-3; V gene: TRBV27; CDR3 protein: CASSLSGRARDTQYF; CDR3 DNA: TGTGCCAGCAGTTTGAGCGGGAGGGCGAGAGATACGCAGTATTTT
clone size: .; D gene: TRBD2; J gene: TRBJ2-5; V gene: TRBV9; CDR3 protein: CASSSQAGMETQYF; CDR3 DNA: TGTGCCAGCAGCTCTCAAGCGGGAATGGAGACCCAGTACTTC
clone size: .; D gene: TRBD2; J gene: TRBJ2-1; V gene: TRBV28; CDR3 protein: CASSSQREGPQFF; CDR3 DNA: TGTGCCAGCAGTTCACAGCGGGAGGGCCCTCAGTTCTTC
clone size: .; D gene: .; J gene: TRBJ2-2; V gene: TRBV6-5; CDR3 protein: CASNRGTGELFF; CDR3 DNA: TGTGCCAGCAATCGGGGTACCGGGGAGCTGTTTTTT
clone size: .; D gene: TRBD2; J gene: TRBJ2-1; V gene: TRBV5-4; CDR3 protein: CASSFGLADVNEQFF; CDR3 DNA: TGTGCCAGCAGCTTCGGACTAGCGGATGTCAATGAGCAGTTCTTC
clone size: few; D gene: .; J gene: TRBJ1-3; V gene: TRBV6-1; CDR3 protein: CASSEGDFSGNTIYF; CDR3 DNA: TGTGCCAGCAGTGAAGGAGATTTCTCTGGAAACACCATATATTTT
clone size: .; D gene: .; J gene: TRBJ1-4; V gene: TRBV30; CDR3 protein: CAWSPFATNEKLFF; CDR3 DNA: TGTGCCTGGAGCCCATTTGCAACTAATGAAAAACTGTTTTTT
clone size: .; D gene: TRBD1; J gene: TRBJ1-2; V gene: TRBV6-5; CDR3 protein: CASSYTNRGDNYGYTF; CDR3 DNA: TGTGCCAGCAGTTACACCAACAGGGGAGATAACTATGGCTACACCTTC
clone size: .; D gene: .; J gene: TRBJ1-1; V gene: TRBV6-5; CDR3 protein: CASSYSTGEGTEAFF; CDR3 DNA: TGTGCCAGCAGTTACTCGACGGGAGAGGGGACTGAAGCTTTCTTT
clone size: .; D gene: .; J gene: TRBJ1-2; V gene: TRBV6-2/TRBV6-3; CDR3 protein: CASSYSPLQGDYGYTF; CDR3 DNA: TGTGCCAGCAGTTACTCGCCCCTACAGGGTGACTATGGCTACACCTTC
clone size: .; D gene: .; J gene: TRBJ2-3; V gene: TRBV6-5; CDR3 protein: CASSYGWRDTQYF; CDR3 DNA: TGTGCCAGCAGTTACGGCTGGAGGGATACGCAGTATTTT
clone size: .; D gene: TRBD1; J gene: TRBJ2-1; V gene: TRBV6-6; CDR3 protein: CASSSGQGGEQFF; CDR3 DNA: TGTGCCAGCAGTTCAGGACAGGGAGGCGAGCAGTTCTTC
clone size: few; D gene: TRBD1; J gene: TRBJ1-4; V gene: TRBV2; CDR3 protein: CASKAGTVGEKLFF; CDR3 DNA: TGTGCCAGCAAGGCCGGGACAGTGGGTGAAAAACTGTTTTTT
clone size: .; D gene: .; J gene: TRBJ2-1; V gene: TRBV20-1; CDR3 protein: CSASRTTGKEQFF; CDR3 DNA: TGCAGTGCTAGTCGGACGACCGGGAAGGAGCAGTTCTTC
clone size: .; D gene: .; J gene: TRBJ1-1; V gene: TRBV18; CDR3 protein: CASSPGPANTEAFF; CDR3 DNA: TGTGCCAGCTCACCGGGCCCAGCGAACACTGAAGCTTTCTTT
clone size: .; D gene: TRBD1; J gene: TRBJ2-7; V gene: TRBV5-6; CDR3 protein: CASSWGTESYYEQYF; CDR3 DNA: TGTGCCAGCAGCTGGGGGACAGAATCTTACTACGAGCAGTACTTC
clone size: few; D gene: TRBD1; J gene: TRBJ1-6; V gene: TRBV6-1; CDR3 protein: CASSAIGTAVNSPLHF; CDR3 DNA: TGTGCCAGCAGTGCGATAGGGACAGCTGTCAATTCACCCCTCCACTTT
clone size: .; D gene: .; J gene: TRBJ1-6; V gene: TRBV27; CDR3 protein: CASSSANRSAPLHF; CDR3 DNA: TGTGCCAGCAGCAGTGCGAACAGATCGGCGCCCCTCCACTTT
clone size: .; D gene: .; J gene: TRBJ2-5; V gene: TRBV5-1; CDR3 protein: CASSLESGYEGTQYF; CDR3 DNA: TGCGCCAGCAGCTTGGAAAGCGGCTACGAAGGGACCCAGTACTTC
clone size: .; D gene: TRBD1; J gene: TRBJ2-5; V gene: TRBV2; CDR3 protein: CASSVQGKTQYF; CDR3 DNA: TGTGCCAGCAGTGTACAGGGGAAGACCCAGTACTTC
clone size: .; D gene: TRBD1; J gene: TRBJ2-3; V gene: TRBV11-2; CDR3 protein: CASSTGQGALSGTGTQYF; CDR3 DNA: TGTGCCAGCAGTACGGGACAGGGGGCGCTTTCGGGCACAGGTACGCAGTATTTT
clone size: .; D gene: TRBD2; J gene: TRBJ2-1; V gene: TRBV19; CDR3 protein: CASTTGLREQFF; CDR3 DNA: TGTGCCAGTACCACGGGACTACGTGAGCAGTTCTTC
clone size: .; D gene: .; J gene: TRBJ2-7; V gene: TRBV2; CDR3 protein: CASNDRSYEQYF; CDR3 DNA: TGTGCCAGCAATGACCGTTCCTACGAGCAGTACTTC
clone size: .; D gene: .; J gene: TRBJ2-5; V gene: TRBV2; CDR3 protein: CASSEFLTRETQYF; CDR3 DNA: TGTGCCAGCAGTGAATTCCTGACAAGGGAGACCCAGTACTTC
clone size: few; D gene: .; J gene: TRBJ1-6; V gene: TRBV19; CDR3 protein: CASKLMTVDNSPLHF; CDR3 DNA: TGTGCCAGTAAACTGATGACAGTGGATAATTCACCCCTCCACTTT
clone size: once; D gene: TRBD1; J gene: TRBJ1-1; V gene: TRBV2; CDR3 protein: CASGDRGTLAAFF; CDR3 DNA: TGTGCCAGCGGGGACAGGGGGACCTTAGCAGCTTTCTTT
clone size: .; D gene: TRBD2; J gene: TRBJ2-1; V gene: TRBV9; CDR3 protein: CASSGSGNSYNEQFF; CDR3 DNA: TGTGCCAGCAGCGGTAGCGGGAACTCCTACAATGAGCAGTTCTTC
clone size: few; D gene: .; J gene: TRBJ2-1; V gene: TRBV30; CDR3 protein: CAWSVGPGSEQFF; CDR3 DNA: TGTGCCTGGAGTGTCGGCCCGGGGAGTGAGCAGTTCTTC
clone size: .; D gene: TRBD1; J gene: TRBJ1-1; V gene: TRBV28; CDR3 protein: CASSPPRGQDEAFF; CDR3 DNA: TGTGCCAGCAGTCCCCCTAGGGGGCAGGATGAAGCTTTCTTT
clone size: .; D gene: .; J gene: TRBJ1-1; V gene: TRBV30; CDR3 protein: CARSGEFGTEAFF; CDR3 DNA: TGTGCCCGCTCCGGGGAGTTTGGCACTGAAGCTTTCTTT
clone size: many; D gene: TRBD1; J gene: TRBJ1-5; V gene: TRBV24-1; CDR3 protein: CATSRRTGGWSNQPQHF; CDR3 DNA: TGTGCCACCAGTCGTAGGACAGGGGGCTGGAGCAATCAGCCCCAGCATTTT
clone size: .; D gene: .; J gene: TRBJ2-5; V gene: TRBV6-5; CDR3 protein: CASIRGGSETQYF; CDR3 DNA: TGTGCCAGCATTCGAGGGGGTAGTGAGACCCAGTACTTC
clone size: .; D gene: .; J gene: TRBJ1-5; V gene: TRBV29-1; CDR3 protein: CSVGVEGNQPQHF; CDR3 DNA: TGCAGCGTTGGGGTGGAGGGCAATCAGCCCCAGCATTTT
clone size: .; D gene: .; J gene: TRBJ2-3; V gene: TRBV4-1; CDR3 protein: CASSLSWGSTDTQYF; CDR3 DNA: TGCGCCAGCAGCCTTAGTTGGGGCAGCACAGATACGCAGTATTTT
clone size: .; D gene: TRBD1; J gene: TRBJ2-7; V gene: TRBV5-1; CDR3 protein: CASSFPAGGQGEDEQYF; CDR3 DNA: TGCGCCAGCAGCTTTCCGGCTGGAGGACAGGGTGAAGACGAGCAGTACTTC
clone size: .; D gene: .; J gene: TRBJ1-2; V gene: TRBV2; CDR3 protein: CASSFAAGYTF; CDR3 DNA: TGTGCCAGCAGTTTCGCGGCCGGCTACACCTTC
clone size: .; D gene: TRBD1; J gene: TRBJ1-2; V gene: TRBV6-6; CDR3 protein: CASSFRDREYGYTF; CDR3 DNA: TGTGCCAGCAGTTTCCGGGACAGGGAGTATGGCTACACCTTC
clone size: .; D gene: .; J gene: TRBJ1-2; V gene: TRBV6-5; CDR3 protein: CALGASATSYGYTF; CDR3 DNA: TGTGCCCTGGGGGCGTCGGCAACTTCCTATGGCTACACCTTC
clone size: .; D gene: TRBD2; J gene: TRBJ2-3; V gene: TRBV4-2; CDR3 protein: CASSQDWAGGQDTQYF; CDR3 DNA: TGTGCCAGCAGCCAAGATTGGGCGGGGGGGCAAGATACGCAGTATTTT